The clone carrying this TCR beta chain was seen once. Antigen unknown. This specimen comes from a study of T cells in Graves' hyperthyroidism and ophthalmopathy. Findings of the study overall: The model anticipated ophthalmopathy a median approximately 6.5 months pre-onset.

Exclusion criteria comprised uncontrolled infection, other autoimmune disease, pregnancy or lactation. The CDR3 extends over 18 amino acids. V dropped 4 bases and J dropped 0; count of bases not matched to a gene: 8. CDR1 is ENHRY and CDR2 is SYGVKD in the germline V gene. Amplified TCR beta CDR3 regions came from RNA transcripts. With the HTBI primer set, the TCR CDR3 went through a first round of RT-PCR. MiXCR was run by TCRdb on the multiplex PCR reads, yielding one entry per CDR3 protein. The sample holds about 690,000 distinct CDR3 sequences, about 18% seen once. The rearrangement joins TRBV10-3 to TRBJ2-1; 11 nucleotides match TRBD2. This sequence originates from a man between 45 and 60 years old with Graves' hyperthyroidism. The sample taken for sequencing was blood. CDR3 residues: CAISVGVAGGSSYNEQFF. DNA of the CDR3: TGTGCCATCAGTGTTGGGGTAGCGGGAGGGAGCTCCTACAATGAGCAGTTCTTC.